A selection of T cell receptor beta chains follows, all from one sample in a study of blood T cell repertoires in COVID-19. Data came from immunoSEQ multiplex PCR; TCRdb stores just in-frame clones and leaves some out. The sample yields about 110,000 clones, about 80% seen once. The sequencing sample was made of peripheral blood. The receptor source for this set is a man aged 65 to 79 with acute or convalescent COVID-19. Both conserved end residues are part of each CDR3. The order of the fields is J gene, CDR3 length, V gene, CDR3 protein.

J gene: TRBJ2-5
CDR3 length: 17
V gene: TRBV6-1
CDR3 protein: CASSESRGQGPQETQYF

J gene: TRBJ2-2
CDR3 length: 13
V gene: TRBV7-2
CDR3 protein: CASSSRVTGELFF

J gene: TRBJ2-1
CDR3 length: 15
V gene: TRBV5-4
CDR3 protein: CASSLDSGVHNEQFF

J gene: TRBJ1-2
CDR3 length: 12
V gene: TRBV5-1
CDR3 protein: CASSGTNYGYTF

J gene: TRBJ1-6
CDR3 length: 13
V gene: TRBV12-3/TRBV12-4
CDR3 protein: CASSLGTNLPLHF

J gene: TRBJ1-2
CDR3 length: 14
V gene: TRBV7-8
CDR3 protein: CASSLASFNYGYTF

J gene: TRBJ2-2
CDR3 length: 12
V gene: TRBV6-2/TRBV6-3
CDR3 protein: CASSSNTGELFF

J gene: TRBJ1-2
CDR3 length: 15
V gene: TRBV2
CDR3 protein: CASSVPDTDYYGYTF

J gene: TRBJ2-7
CDR3 length: 14
V gene: TRBV6-5
CDR3 protein: CASSLGLGSYEQYF

J gene: TRBJ1-6
CDR3 length: 15
V gene: TRBV19
CDR3 protein: CASSLLQGAAAPLHF

J gene: TRBJ1-2
CDR3 length: 12
V gene: TRBV5-8
CDR3 protein: CASSGTVYGYTF

J gene: TRBJ1-1
CDR3 length: 14
V gene: TRBV3-1/TRBV3-2
CDR3 protein: CASSQGQGITEAFF

J gene: TRBJ1-5
CDR3 length: 14
V gene: TRBV5-1
CDR3 protein: CASSPGGGDQPQHF

J gene: TRBJ2-7
CDR3 length: 15
V gene: TRBV6-2/TRBV6-3
CDR3 protein: CASSAGLSLSREQYF

J gene: TRBJ2-1
CDR3 length: 18
V gene: TRBV18
CDR3 protein: CASSPPGLAGGTYNEQFF

J gene: TRBJ1-1
CDR3 length: 16
V gene: TRBV5-1
CDR3 protein: CASSGGAGAVGTEAFF

J gene: TRBJ2-1
CDR3 length: 14
V gene: TRBV6-5
CDR3 protein: CASSPTGEVNEQFF

J gene: TRBJ1-2
CDR3 length: 16
V gene: TRBV11-2
CDR3 protein: CASSLGTAGNNYGYTF

J gene: TRBJ1-4
CDR3 length: 16
V gene: TRBV5-1
CDR3 protein: CASSQNMGQDNEKLFF

J gene: TRBJ2-1
CDR3 length: 12
V gene: TRBV19
CDR3 protein: CASSIGGSEQFF

J gene: TRBJ2-2
CDR3 length: 16
V gene: TRBV12-5
CDR3 protein: CASGLGGGQITGELFF

J gene: TRBJ1-1
CDR3 length: 13
V gene: TRBV29-1
CDR3 protein: CSGCWDSSTEAFF

J gene: TRBJ2-1
CDR3 length: 16
V gene: TRBV19
CDR3 protein: CASSMGTGQIYNEQFF

J gene: TRBJ2-1
CDR3 length: 23
V gene: TRBV3-1/TRBV3-2
CDR3 protein: CASSPHGGGRRGAPTLVYNEQFF

J gene: TRBJ2-1
CDR3 length: 15
V gene: TRBV27
CDR3 protein: CASTSWGQGAYEQFF

J gene: TRBJ2-1
CDR3 length: 15
V gene: TRBV9
CDR3 protein: CASSVELAGYNEQFF

J gene: TRBJ1-1
CDR3 length: 11
V gene: TRBV6-5
CDR3 protein: CASIQAREAFF

J gene: TRBJ1-2
CDR3 length: 13
V gene: TRBV3-1/TRBV3-2
CDR3 protein: CASSPAANYGYTF

J gene: TRBJ1-1
CDR3 length: 15
V gene: TRBV19
CDR3 protein: CASSTSTGGETEAFF

J gene: TRBJ1-1
CDR3 length: 12
V gene: TRBV12-3/TRBV12-4
CDR3 protein: CASSPRDTQAFF

J gene: TRBJ2-3
CDR3 length: 15
V gene: TRBV3-1/TRBV3-2
CDR3 protein: CASSQNAGSTDTQYF

J gene: TRBJ2-7
CDR3 length: 13
V gene: TRBV6-2/TRBV6-3
CDR3 protein: CASSYSGSREQYF

J gene: TRBJ2-1
CDR3 length: 15
V gene: TRBV5-1
CDR3 protein: CASSLRTSGYNEQFF

J gene: TRBJ2-5
CDR3 length: 15
V gene: TRBV7-2
CDR3 protein: CASSDPTGVPETQYF

J gene: TRBJ2-1
CDR3 length: 14
V gene: TRBV7-2
CDR3 protein: CASSSPDGGNEQFF

J gene: TRBJ1-4
CDR3 length: 14
V gene: TRBV7-2
CDR3 protein: CASSQTGTNEKLFF

J gene: TRBJ1-1
CDR3 length: 15
V gene: TRBV6-5
CDR3 protein: CASSYSVLTETEAFF

J gene: TRBJ1-5
CDR3 length: 14
V gene: TRBV3-1/TRBV3-2
CDR3 protein: CASSQGAGDQPQHF

J gene: TRBJ2-1
CDR3 length: 14
V gene: TRBV3-1/TRBV3-2
CDR3 protein: CASSQGQAHNEQFF

J gene: TRBJ1-1
CDR3 length: 12
V gene: TRBV7-9
CDR3 protein: CASSTRGTEAFF

J gene: TRBJ1-6
CDR3 length: 13
V gene: TRBV27
CDR3 protein: CASSPLGGKPLHF

J gene: TRBJ2-2
CDR3 length: 17
V gene: TRBV9
CDR3 protein: CASSVSAGGPHTGELFF

J gene: TRBJ1-2
CDR3 length: 15
V gene: TRBV5-1
CDR3 protein: CASSTTGGNVDGYTF

J gene: TRBJ1-2
CDR3 length: 16
V gene: TRBV6-5
CDR3 protein: CASSYEGGTSNYGYTF

J gene: TRBJ2-7
CDR3 length: 14
V gene: TRBV2
CDR3 protein: CASSEARLRGEQYF

J gene: TRBJ1-1
CDR3 length: 11
V gene: TRBV20-1
CDR3 protein: CSGPRETEAFF

J gene: TRBJ2-7
CDR3 length: 15
V gene: TRBV27
CDR3 protein: CASSWNLGPSYEQYF

J gene: TRBJ1-1
CDR3 length: 14
V gene: TRBV18
CDR3 protein: CASSLRTGYTEAFF

J gene: TRBJ1-4
CDR3 length: 14
V gene: TRBV5-1
CDR3 protein: CASSVTGADEKLFF

J gene: TRBJ2-2
CDR3 length: 14
V gene: TRBV6-4
CDR3 protein: CASSEFIGTGELFF

J gene: TRBJ2-1
CDR3 length: 17
V gene: TRBV3-1/TRBV3-2
CDR3 protein: CASSQGLAGTGGNEQFF

J gene: TRBJ1-6
CDR3 length: 17
V gene: TRBV11-2
CDR3 protein: CASSSRLGGRNSSPLHF

J gene: TRBJ1-6
CDR3 length: 13
V gene: TRBV12-3/TRBV12-4
CDR3 protein: CASSGSNNSPLHF

J gene: TRBJ1-2
CDR3 length: 16
V gene: TRBV11-3
CDR3 protein: CASSLQVQGDLYGYTF

J gene: TRBJ2-1
CDR3 length: 16
V gene: TRBV18
CDR3 protein: CASSFTSGSSYNEQFF